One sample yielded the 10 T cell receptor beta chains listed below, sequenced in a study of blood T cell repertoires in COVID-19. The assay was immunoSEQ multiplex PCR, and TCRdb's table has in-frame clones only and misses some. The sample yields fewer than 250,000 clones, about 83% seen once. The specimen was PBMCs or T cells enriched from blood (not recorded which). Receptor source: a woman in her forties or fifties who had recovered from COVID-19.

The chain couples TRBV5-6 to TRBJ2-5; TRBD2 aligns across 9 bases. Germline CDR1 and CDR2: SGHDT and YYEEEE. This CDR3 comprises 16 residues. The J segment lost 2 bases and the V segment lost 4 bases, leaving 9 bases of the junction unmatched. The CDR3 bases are TGTGCCAGCAGCGGGCTCCTAGCGGGGCCACAAGAGACCCAGTACTTC. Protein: CASSGLLAGPQETQYF.

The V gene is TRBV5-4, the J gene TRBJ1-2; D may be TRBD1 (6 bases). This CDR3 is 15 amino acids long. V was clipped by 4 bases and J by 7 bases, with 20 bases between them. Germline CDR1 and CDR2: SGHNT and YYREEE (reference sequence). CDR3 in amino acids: CASSLEGGQLFGYTF. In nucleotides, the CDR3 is TGTGCCAGCAGCCTCGAGGGGGGGCAGCTGTTTGGCTACACCTTC.

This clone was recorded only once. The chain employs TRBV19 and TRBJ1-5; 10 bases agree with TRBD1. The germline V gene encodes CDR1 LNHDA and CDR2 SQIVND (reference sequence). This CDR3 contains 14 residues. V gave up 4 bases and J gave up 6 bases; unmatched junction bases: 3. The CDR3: CASSTDRGPQPQHF. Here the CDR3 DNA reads TGTGCCAGTAGTACCGACAGGGGGCCTCAGCCCCAGCATTTT.

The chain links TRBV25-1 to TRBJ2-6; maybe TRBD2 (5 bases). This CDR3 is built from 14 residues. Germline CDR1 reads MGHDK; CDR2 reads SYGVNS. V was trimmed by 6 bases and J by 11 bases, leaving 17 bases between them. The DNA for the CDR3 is TGTGCCAGCAGACCGTGGGGTTCCGGGGACGTCCTGACTTTC. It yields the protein CASRPWGSGDVLTF. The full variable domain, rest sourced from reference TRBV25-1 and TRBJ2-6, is EADIYQTPRYLVIGTGKKITLECSQTMGHDKMYWYQQDPGMELHLIHYSYGVNSTEKGDLSSESTVSRIRTEHFPLTLESARPSHTSQYLCASRPWGSGDVLTFGAGSRLTVL.

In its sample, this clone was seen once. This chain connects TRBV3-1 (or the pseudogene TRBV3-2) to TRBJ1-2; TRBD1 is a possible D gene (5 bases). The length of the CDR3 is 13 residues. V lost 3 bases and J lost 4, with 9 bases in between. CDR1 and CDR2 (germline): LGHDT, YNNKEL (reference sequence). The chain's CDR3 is CASSQATAYGYTF. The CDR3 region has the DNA TGTGCCAGCAGCCAGGCGACAGCCTATGGCTACACCTTC.

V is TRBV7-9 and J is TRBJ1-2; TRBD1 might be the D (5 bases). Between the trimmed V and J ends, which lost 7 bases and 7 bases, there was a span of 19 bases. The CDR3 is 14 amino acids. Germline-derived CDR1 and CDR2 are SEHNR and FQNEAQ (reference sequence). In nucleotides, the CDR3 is TGTGCCAGCACCTCCCCATCACACGGGGGTGGCTACACCTTC. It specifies CASTSPSHGGGYTF.

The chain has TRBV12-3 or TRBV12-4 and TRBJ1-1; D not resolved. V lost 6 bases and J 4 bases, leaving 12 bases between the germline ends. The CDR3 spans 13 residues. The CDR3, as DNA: TGTGCCAGCAGGGAGTATGAAACCACTGAAGCTTTCTTT. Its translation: CASREYETTEAFF.

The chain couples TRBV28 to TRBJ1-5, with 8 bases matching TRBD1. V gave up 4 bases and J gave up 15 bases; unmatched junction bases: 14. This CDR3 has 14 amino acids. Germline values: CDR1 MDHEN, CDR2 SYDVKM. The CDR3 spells CASSSVDREVIGHF. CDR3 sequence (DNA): TGTGCCAGCAGTTCCGTGGACAGGGAGGTTATCGGGCATTTT.

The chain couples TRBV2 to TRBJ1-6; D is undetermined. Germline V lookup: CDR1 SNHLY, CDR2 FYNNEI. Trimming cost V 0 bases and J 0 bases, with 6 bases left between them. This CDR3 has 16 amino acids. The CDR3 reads CASSEAMSSYNSPLHF. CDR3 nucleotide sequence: TGTGCCAGCAGTGAAGCAATGAGCTCCTATAATTCACCCCTCCACTTT.

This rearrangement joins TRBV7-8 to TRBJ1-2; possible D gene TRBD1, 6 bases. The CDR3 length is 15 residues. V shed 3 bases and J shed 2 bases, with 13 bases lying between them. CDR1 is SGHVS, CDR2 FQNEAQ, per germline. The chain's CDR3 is CASSFGQTVNYGYTF. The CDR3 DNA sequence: TGTGCCAGCAGCTTTGGACAGACCGTCAACTATGGCTACACCTTC.